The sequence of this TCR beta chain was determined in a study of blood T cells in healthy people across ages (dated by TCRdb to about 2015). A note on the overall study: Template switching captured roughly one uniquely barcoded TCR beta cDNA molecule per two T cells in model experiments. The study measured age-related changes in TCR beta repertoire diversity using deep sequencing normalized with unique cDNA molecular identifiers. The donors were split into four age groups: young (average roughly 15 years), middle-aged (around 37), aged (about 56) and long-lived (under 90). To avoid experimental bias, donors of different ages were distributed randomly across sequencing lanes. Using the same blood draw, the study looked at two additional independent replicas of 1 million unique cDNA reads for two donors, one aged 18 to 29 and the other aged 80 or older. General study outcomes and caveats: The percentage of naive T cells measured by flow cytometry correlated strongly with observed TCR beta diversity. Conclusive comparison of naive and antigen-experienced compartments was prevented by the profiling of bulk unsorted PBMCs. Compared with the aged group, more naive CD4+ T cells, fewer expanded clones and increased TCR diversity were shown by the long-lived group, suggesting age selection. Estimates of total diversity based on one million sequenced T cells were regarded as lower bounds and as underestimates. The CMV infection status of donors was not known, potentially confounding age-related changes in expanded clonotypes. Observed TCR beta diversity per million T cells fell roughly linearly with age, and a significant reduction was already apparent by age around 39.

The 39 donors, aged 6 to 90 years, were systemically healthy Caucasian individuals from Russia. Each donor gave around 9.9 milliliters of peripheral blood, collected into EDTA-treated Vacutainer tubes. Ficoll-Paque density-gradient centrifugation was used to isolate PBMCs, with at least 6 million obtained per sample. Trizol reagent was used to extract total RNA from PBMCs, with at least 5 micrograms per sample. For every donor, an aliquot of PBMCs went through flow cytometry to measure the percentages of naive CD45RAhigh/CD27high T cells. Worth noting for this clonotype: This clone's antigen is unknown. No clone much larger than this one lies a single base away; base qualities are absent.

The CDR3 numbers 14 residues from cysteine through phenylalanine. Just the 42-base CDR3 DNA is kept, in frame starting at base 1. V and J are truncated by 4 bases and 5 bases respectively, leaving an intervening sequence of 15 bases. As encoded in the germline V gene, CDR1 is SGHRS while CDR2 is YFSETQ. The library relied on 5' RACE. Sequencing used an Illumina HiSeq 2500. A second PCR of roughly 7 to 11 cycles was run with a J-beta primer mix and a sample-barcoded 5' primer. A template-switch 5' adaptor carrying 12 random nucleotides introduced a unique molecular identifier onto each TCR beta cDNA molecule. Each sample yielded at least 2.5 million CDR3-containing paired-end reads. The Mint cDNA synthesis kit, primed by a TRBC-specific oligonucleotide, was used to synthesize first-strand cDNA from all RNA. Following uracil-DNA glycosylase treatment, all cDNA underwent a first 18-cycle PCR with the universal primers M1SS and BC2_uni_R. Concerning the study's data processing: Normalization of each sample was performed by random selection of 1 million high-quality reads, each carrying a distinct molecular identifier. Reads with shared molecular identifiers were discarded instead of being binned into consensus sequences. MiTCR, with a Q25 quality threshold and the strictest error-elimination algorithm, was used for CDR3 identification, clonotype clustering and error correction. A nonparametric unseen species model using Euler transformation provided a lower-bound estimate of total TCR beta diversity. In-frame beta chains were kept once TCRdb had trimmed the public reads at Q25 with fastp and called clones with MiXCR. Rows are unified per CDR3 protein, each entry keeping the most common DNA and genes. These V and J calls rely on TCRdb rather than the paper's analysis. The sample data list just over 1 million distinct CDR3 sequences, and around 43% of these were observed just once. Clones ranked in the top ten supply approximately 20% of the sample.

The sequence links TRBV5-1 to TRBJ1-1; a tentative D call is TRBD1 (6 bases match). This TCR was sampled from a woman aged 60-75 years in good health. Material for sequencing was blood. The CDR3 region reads CASSPDRSGTEAFF. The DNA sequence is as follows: TGCGCCAGCAGCCCTGACAGGTCAGGTACTGAAGCTTTCTTT.